The rows below give T cell receptor beta chains drawn from one sample of a study of blood T cell repertoires in COVID-19. Here immunoSEQ multiplex PCR was the method, and the copy in TCRdb shows in-frame clones only, minus some. The sample carries approximately 160,000 clones, 80% to 90% recorded once. Source material: peripheral blood. Receptors originate from a woman in her forties or fifties in a cohort sampled during active or convalescent COVID-19. CDR3s include the opening cysteine and the closing phenylalanine or tryptophan. The order of the fields is J gene, V gene, D gene, clone size, CDR3 protein, CDR3 DNA. The D gene is left open where the match is weak. Some rows have no size entry. The others give once, few or many, or a class for an expanded clone.

TRBJ1-2 | TRBV6-5 | TRBD1 | NA | CASSQQGAQGYTF | TGTGCCAGCAGTCAACAGGGGGCACAAGGCTACACCTTC
TRBJ2-2 | TRBV9 | TRBD1 | few | CASNRQGETGELFF | TGTGCCAGCAATCGGCAGGGGGAAACCGGGGAGCTGTTTTTT
TRBJ1-6 | TRBV18 | NA | NA | CASSPLGQGNSPLHF | TGTGCCAGTTCACCGTTGGGGCAAGGGAATTCACCCCTCCACTTT
TRBJ2-7 | TRBV19 | TRBD1 | NA | CASSVDRASSYEQYF | TGTGCCAGTAGTGTGGACAGGGCAAGCTCCTACGAGCAGTACTTC
TRBJ1-5 | TRBV6-5 | TRBD1 | NA | CASRSGGNQPQHF | TGTGCCAGCAGATCAGGGGGAAATCAGCCCCAGCATTTT
TRBJ2-3 | TRBV11-3 | NA | NA | CASSFGGGTVTDTQYF | TGTGCCAGCAGCTTTGGTGGGGGGACTGTGACAGATACGCAGTATTTT
TRBJ2-3 | TRBV19 | TRBD2 | NA | CASSTPGLAGFSTDTQYF | TGTGCCAGTAGTACACCGGGACTAGCGGGATTTAGCACAGATACGCAGTATTTT
TRBJ2-1 | TRBV5-1 | TRBD2 | NA | CASSLALAGGPGNEQFF | TGCGCCAGCAGCTTGGCCCTAGCGGGGGGTCCGGGAAATGAGCAGTTCTTC
TRBJ1-5 | TRBV19 | NA | NA | CASSIDLGRGIRNQPQHF | TGTGCCAGTAGTATAGATCTAGGGCGGGGAATCCGGAATCAGCCCCAGCATTTT
TRBJ1-1 | TRBV6-2/TRBV6-3 | NA | NA | CASSFGGPEAFF | TGTGCCAGCAGTTTCGGAGGGCCTGAAGCTTTCTTT
TRBJ1-3 | TRBV11-2 | TRBD1 | NA | CASSLDRARDRSSSGNTIYF | TGTGCCAGCAGCTTAGATAGGGCGCGGGACAGGTCTTCCTCTGGAAACACCATATATTTT
TRBJ1-4 | TRBV21-1 | NA | NA | CASSNLVLGAGEKLFF | TGTGCCAGCAGCAACCTCGTGTTGGGGGCGGGTGAAAAACTGTTTTTT
TRBJ1-4 | TRBV7-8 | NA | NA | CASSLRAGADEKLFF | TGTGCCAGCAGCTTACGAGCGGGGGCCGATGAAAAACTGTTTTTT
TRBJ2-6 | TRBV27 | TRBD1 | NA | CATSLGTGGTGANVLTF | TGTGCCACCAGCTTAGGGACAGGGGGAACTGGGGCCAACGTCCTGACTTTC
TRBJ2-3 | TRBV19 | TRBD2 | few | CASSRGGGITDTQYF | TGTGCCAGTAGTAGAGGCGGGGGGATCACAGATACGCAGTATTTT
TRBJ1-5 | TRBV6-2/TRBV6-3 | TRBD1 | NA | CASSYTGDQPQHF | TGTGCCAGCAGTTATACAGGGGACCAGCCCCAGCATTTT
TRBJ2-7 | TRBV18 | TRBD2 | once | CASSPPSGGIGYEQYF | TGTGCCAGCTCACCACCGAGCGGGGGCATTGGCTACGAGCAGTACTTC